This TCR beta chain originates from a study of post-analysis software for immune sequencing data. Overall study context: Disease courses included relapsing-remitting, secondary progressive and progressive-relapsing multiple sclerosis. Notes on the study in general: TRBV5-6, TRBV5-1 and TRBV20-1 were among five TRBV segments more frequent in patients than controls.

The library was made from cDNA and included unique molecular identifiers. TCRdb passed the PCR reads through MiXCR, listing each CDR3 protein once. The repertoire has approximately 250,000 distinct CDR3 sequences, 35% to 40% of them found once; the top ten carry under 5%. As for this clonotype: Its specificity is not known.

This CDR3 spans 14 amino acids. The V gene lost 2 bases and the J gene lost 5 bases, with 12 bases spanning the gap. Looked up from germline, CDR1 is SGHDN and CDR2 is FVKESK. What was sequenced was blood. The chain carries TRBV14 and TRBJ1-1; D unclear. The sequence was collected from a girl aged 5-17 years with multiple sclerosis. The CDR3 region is CASSQLQSRTEAFF. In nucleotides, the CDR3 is TGTGCCAGCAGCCAACTCCAGTCCAGGACTGAAGCTTTCTTT.